The table lists the clone carrying this T cell receptor (beta chain) with a count of one. Its antigen is undetermined. The sample comes from a study of OX40 agonist ivuxolimab in advanced cancers. Using immunoSEQ multiplex PCR, the repertoire was profiled, and TCRdb retains in-frame clones only, with some absent. The sample shows about 11,000 clones, approximately 84% of them seen only once. The study's findings and limits: By week 6 at 0.1 to 3.0 mg/kg, blood CD4+ and CD8+ T cells had expanded clonally. More expanded clones were found, on average, in CD8+ than in CD4+ T cells.

The receptor was isolated from an adult with an advanced solid tumor such as melanoma, head and neck, liver or kidney cancer. This specimen was CD4+ or CD8+ T cells sorted from blood, taken in a trial of the OX40 agonist ivuxolimab.

CDR3 protein: CASSYSPGAAYEQYF. For the CDR3, the DNA is TGTGCCAGCAGTTACTCACCGGGAGCGGCCTACGAGCAGTACTTC. The chain has TRBV6-5 and TRBJ2-7; tentatively, D is TRBD2 (6 bases). The germline CDR1 and CDR2 sequences are MNHEY and SVGAGI. CDR3 length: 15 residues. V lost 0 bases and J lost 2, with 11 bases in between.